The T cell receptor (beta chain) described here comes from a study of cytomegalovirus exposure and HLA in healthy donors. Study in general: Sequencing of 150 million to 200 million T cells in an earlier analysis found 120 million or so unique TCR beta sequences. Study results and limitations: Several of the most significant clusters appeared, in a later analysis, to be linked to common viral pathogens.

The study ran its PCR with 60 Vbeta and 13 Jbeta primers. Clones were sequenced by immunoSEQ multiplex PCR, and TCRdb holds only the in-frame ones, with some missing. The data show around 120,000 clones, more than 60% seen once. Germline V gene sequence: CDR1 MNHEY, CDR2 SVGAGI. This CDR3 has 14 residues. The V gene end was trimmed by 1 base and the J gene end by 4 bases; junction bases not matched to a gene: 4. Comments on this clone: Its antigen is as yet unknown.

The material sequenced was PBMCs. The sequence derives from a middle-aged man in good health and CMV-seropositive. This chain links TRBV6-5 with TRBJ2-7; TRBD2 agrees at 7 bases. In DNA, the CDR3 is TGTGCCAGCAGTTACTTAATTAGCGGGTACGAGCAGTACTTC. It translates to CASSYLISGYEQYF.